Each of the 21 T cell receptor beta chains below was sequenced from the same sample in a study of T cell repertoires in cytomegalovirus infection. TCRdb re-called the reads with MiXCR, one entry per CDR3 protein. This sample has approximately 74,000 distinct CDR3 sequences; about 37% occur once, and the top ten carry approximately 93%. Which antigens these TCRs recognize remains unknown. This material consisted of CD8+ T cells from cultured PBMCs, taken from culture after CMV antigen stimulation. These receptors came from a human donor in good health (CMV status not recorded). Some clones in this sample may be carry-over from other donors' samples.

This clonotype was counted a few times. This chain connects TRBV7-9 to TRBJ1-2; TRBD1 agrees at 7 bases. The CDR3 totals 14 residues. V lost 1 base, J lost 7 bases, and 6 bases stayed unmatched. Germline V lookup: CDR1 SEHNR, CDR2 FQNEAQ (reference sequence). The CDR3 nucleotides read TGTGCCAGCAGCTTAGGGGGACAGTTTTCTGGCTACACCTTC. Residues: CASSLGGQFSGYTF. Full variable domain (outside the CDR3, taken from reference TRBV7-9 and TRBJ1-2): DTGVSQNPRHKITKRGQNVTFRCDPISEHNRLYWYRQTLGQGPEFLTYFQNEAQLEKSRLLSDRFSAERPKGSFSTLEIQRTEQGDSAMYLCASSLGGQFSGYTFGSGTRLTVV.

The V and J genes are TRBV12-3 or TRBV12-4 and TRBJ2-7; D possibly corresponds to TRBD2 (5 bases). Trimming pared 5 bases from V and 9 bases from J, leaving 11 bases between. The CDR3 loop spans 11 amino acids. CDR3 sequence (DNA): TGTGCCAGCAGTACCGGACTTTGGCAGTACTTC. This gives the protein CASSTGLWQYF.

CDR3 nucleotide sequence: TGTGCTAGTGGTTTGGTACTCGGGAGCAGGACCGTGAACACTGAAGCTTTCTTT. This sequence encodes CASGLVLGSRTVNTEAFF. The J gene is TRBJ1-1, the V gene TRBV12-5; D remains unclear. This CDR3 spans 18 amino acids. V was trimmed by 0 bases and J by 0 bases, leaving 17 bases between them. Germline lookup yields CDR1 LGHNT and CDR2 FRNRAP.

This clonotype showed up many times. Written as DNA, the CDR3 is TGTGCCAGCAGCCAACTTCCGTCGCGGGGGGCCTACACAGATACGCAGTATTTT. Protein product: CASSQLPSRGAYTDTQYF. This rearrangement joins TRBV4-2 to TRBJ2-3, with TRBD2 identical over 8 bases. The ends lost 2 bases at V and 2 bases at J; junction bases unmatched: 12. Germline assignment: CDR1 LGHNA and CDR2 YNFKEQ. CDR3 length: 18 residues.

This chain joins TRBV7-9 and TRBJ2-7; no reliable D call. Germline V gene sequence: CDR1 SEHNR, CDR2 FQNEAQ (reference sequence). The CDR3 has 15 amino acids. V was shortened by 1 base and J by 0 bases, with 10 bases between the two germline ends. For the CDR3, the DNA is TGTGCCAGCAGCTTAGTGTACGCCAGCTCCTACGAGCAGTACTTC. Translating gives CASSLVYASSYEQYF.

Only a few counts were recorded for this clonotype. The chain links TRBV2 to TRBJ2-5, with a possible D match to TRBD1 (5 bases). The germline V and J ends were trimmed by 11 bases and 5 bases, with 18 bases remaining between them. From germline, CDR1 is SNHLY and CDR2 FYNNEI. The CDR3 covers 13 residues. The CDR3 reads CADSRSPVETQYF. The CDR3 DNA follows: TGTGCCGACAGTAGATCCCCGGTGGAGACCCAGTACTTC.

The chain uses TRBV7-9 and TRBJ2-5; the D gene is possibly TRBD2 (7 bases). CDR1 is SEHNR, CDR2 FQNEAQ, per germline (reference sequence). The CDR3 spans 13 residues. The V and J ends lost 6 bases and 2 bases respectively, with 10 bases between them. CDR3 in DNA: TGTGCCAGCAGAGGGGGGGTACAAGAGACCCAGTACTTC. As protein: CASRGGVQETQYF.

The J gene is TRBJ1-2, the V gene TRBV2, with D uncertain. The CDR3 runs to 14 residues. Germline V gives CDR1 SNHLY, CDR2 FYNNEI. V was shortened by 6 bases and J by 6 bases, with 17 bases between the two germline ends. CDR3 residues: CASRISLGGHGYTF. Here the CDR3 DNA reads TGTGCCAGCAGGATTTCTCTGGGAGGCCATGGCTACACCTTC.

This clonotype was found a few times. This chain links TRBV7-6 with TRBJ2-1, with D perhaps matching TRBD1 (5 bases). CDR1 and CDR2 from the germline V gene are SGHVS and FNYEAQ. The CDR3 has 15 amino acids. V was shortened by 0 bases and J by 4 bases, with 10 bases between the two germline ends. Here the CDR3 reads CASSLAGAGYNEQFF. The CDR3 nucleotides read TGTGCCAGCAGCTTAGCTGGGGCAGGTTACAATGAGCAGTTCTTC.

This clonotype has a handful of counts. The chain uses TRBV7-8 and TRBJ2-3; D is possibly TRBD2 (7 bases). CDR1 and CDR2 from the germline V gene are SGHVS and FQNEAQ. CDR3 length: 15 amino acids. The ends were cut back, 2 bases at V and 4 bases at J, with 13 bases in the middle. The CDR3 sequence is CASSLYGGAPDTQYF. The CDR3 region has the DNA TGTGCCAGCAGCTTATATGGGGGGGCGCCAGATACGCAGTATTTT.

J is TRBJ2-3 and V is TRBV4-2, with 13 bases fitting TRBD2. This CDR3 is built from 16 residues. With V trimmed by 1 base and J by 6 bases, 4 bases remained unmatched. The germline V gene has CDR1 LGHNA and CDR2 YNFKEQ. In nucleotides, the CDR3 is TGTGCCAGCAGCCAAGGGACTAGCGGGGGTCCGGATACGCAGTATTTT. Translation gives CASSQGTSGGPDTQYF.

The chain has TRBV3-1 and TRBJ2-1; 11 bases map to TRBD2. The junction had 12 bases not matched to a gene; V was cut back by 2 bases and J by 0 bases. The CDR3 sequence is 20 residues long. Germline values: CDR1 LGHDT, CDR2 YNNKEL (reference sequence). The CDR3 sequence is CASSQSLAGGPSPSYNEQFF. Here the CDR3 DNA reads TGTGCCAGCAGCCAATCTCTAGCGGGGGGACCATCTCCCTCCTACAATGAGCAGTTCTTC.

The J gene is TRBJ2-3, the V gene TRBV4-1, with D hard to call. V lost 0 bases to trimming and J lost 4 bases, with 8 bases between them. The CDR3 extends over 14 amino acids. Germline loops: CDR1 MGHRA, CDR2 YSYEKL. Here the CDR3 reads CASSQEEVPDTQYF. The CDR3 DNA reads as TGCGCCAGCAGCCAAGAAGAGGTGCCAGATACGCAGTATTTT.

The CDR3 bases are TGTGCCAGTAGTATGACGGCCCGACAAGAGACCCAGTACTTC. Residues: CASSMTARQETQYF. The V and J genes are TRBV19 and TRBJ2-5; D uncertain. Trimming left V 3 bases short and J 2 bases short, with 10 bases between. CDR1 is LNHDA and CDR2 is SQIVND in the germline V gene (reference sequence). The CDR3 is made up of 14 amino acids.

This clonotype was detected a few times. The rearrangement links TRBV7-8 to TRBJ1-1; unclear D gene. The CDR3 spans 12 residues. CDR1 is SGHVS, CDR2 FQNEAQ, per germline. Trimming cost V 1 base and J 7 bases, with 7 bases left between them. For the CDR3, the DNA is TGTGCCAGCAGCTTAGTCCCGGGTGAAGCTTTCTTT. Encoded protein: CASSLVPGEAFF. The entire variable domain, with the rest obtained from reference TRBV7-8 and TRBJ1-1, is as follows: GAGVSQSPRYKVAKRGQDVALRCDPISGHVSLFWYQQALGQGPEFLTYFQNEAQLDKSGLPSDRFFAERPEGSVSTLKIQRTQQEDSAVYLCASSLVPGEAFFGQGTRLTVV.

On this clonotype: One end of the junction does not line up with germline, which may come from a read error. The chain couples TRBV7-6 to TRBJ2-1; the match to TRBD1 covers 8 bases. The CDR3 has 15 residues. Germline V gives CDR1 SGHVS, CDR2 FNYEAQ. The CDR3 sequence is CPSSLGQGSNNEQFF. CDR3 bases: TGTCCCAGCAGCTTAGGACAGGGTTCCAACAATGAGCAGTTCTTC.

V gene TRBV12-3 or TRBV12-4 combines with J gene TRBJ2-7, with 12 nucleotides matching TRBD1. The CDR3 has 15 amino acids. The ends lost 5 bases at V and 6 bases at J; junction bases unmatched: 8. CDR3 DNA sequence: TGTGCCAGCAGTAATCCGGGACAGGGGGCTTCCGAGCAGTACTTC. This sequence encodes CASSNPGQGASEQYF.

This clonotype has at least ten counts. This rearrangement joins TRBV28 to TRBJ1-5; D remains unclear. Trimming removed 6 bases from V and 3 bases from J, with 12 bases in between. The germline gives CDR1 MDHEN, CDR2 SYDVKM. CDR3 length equals 14 residues. CDR3 bases: TGTGCCAGCAGACATACCGGGATCAATCAGCCCCAGCATTTT. Amino acids: CASRHTGINQPQHF.

The CDR3 nucleotides read TGCGCCAGCAGCCTCTCACCGGTATCCGTGTATGGCTACACCTTC. Protein sequence: CASSLSPVSVYGYTF. The chain links TRBV4-3 to TRBJ1-2, with unresolved D. Germline V gene sequence: CDR1 LGHNA, CDR2 YSLEER. The CDR3 sequence is 15 residues long. V lost 4 bases and J lost 5, with 17 bases in between.

The chain joins TRBV9 to TRBJ2-3; possibly TRBD1 for D (6 bases). This CDR3 region has 15 residues. Trimming stripped 3 bases from V and 2 bases from J, with 13 bases between. Looked up from germline, CDR1 is SGDLS and CDR2 is YYNGEE. CDR3 amino acids: CASSESGAHTDTQYF. The CDR3 coding sequence is TGTGCCAGCAGCGAATCAGGGGCCCACACAGATACGCAGTATTTT.

This clonotype appeared a few times. The gene calls are TRBV28 and TRBJ1-5; tentatively, D is TRBD1 (6 bases). The germline gives CDR1 MDHEN, CDR2 SYDVKM. The germline V and J ends were trimmed by 1 base and 6 bases, with 16 bases remaining between them. The length of the CDR3 is 16 residues. Here the CDR3 reads CASSLSAGASAQPQHF. CDR3 sequence (DNA): TGTGCCAGCAGTTTATCGGCAGGGGCTTCGGCTCAGCCCCAGCATTTT.